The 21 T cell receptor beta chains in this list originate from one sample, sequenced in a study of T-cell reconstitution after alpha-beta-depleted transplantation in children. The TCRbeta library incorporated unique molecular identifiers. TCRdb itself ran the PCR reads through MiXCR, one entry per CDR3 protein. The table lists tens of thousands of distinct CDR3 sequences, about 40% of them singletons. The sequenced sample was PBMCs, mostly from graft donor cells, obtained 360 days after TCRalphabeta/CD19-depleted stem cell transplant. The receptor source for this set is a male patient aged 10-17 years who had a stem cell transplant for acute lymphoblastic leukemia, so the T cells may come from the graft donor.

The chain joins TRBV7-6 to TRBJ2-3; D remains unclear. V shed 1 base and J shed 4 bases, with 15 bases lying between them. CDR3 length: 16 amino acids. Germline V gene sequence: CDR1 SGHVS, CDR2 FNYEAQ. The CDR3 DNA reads TGTGCCAGCAGCTTAGGGTTGGGGTGGGGATCAGATACGCAGTATTTT. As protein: CASSLGLGWGSDTQYF.

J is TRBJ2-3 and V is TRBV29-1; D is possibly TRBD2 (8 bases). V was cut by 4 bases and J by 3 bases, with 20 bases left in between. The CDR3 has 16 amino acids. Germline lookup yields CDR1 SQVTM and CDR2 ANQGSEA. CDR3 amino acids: CSVGGGQRGLTDTQYF. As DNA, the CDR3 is TGCAGCGTTGGGGGGGGACAGCGGGGGTTGACAGATACGCAGTATTTT.

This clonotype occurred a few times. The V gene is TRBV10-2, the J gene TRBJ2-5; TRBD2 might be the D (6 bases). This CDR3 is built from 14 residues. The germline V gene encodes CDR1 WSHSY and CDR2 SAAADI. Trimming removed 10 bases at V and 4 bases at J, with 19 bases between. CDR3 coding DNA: TGCGCCACTCGTGGGACGGGAGTAAGAGAGACCCAGTACTTC. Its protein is CATRGTGVRETQYF.

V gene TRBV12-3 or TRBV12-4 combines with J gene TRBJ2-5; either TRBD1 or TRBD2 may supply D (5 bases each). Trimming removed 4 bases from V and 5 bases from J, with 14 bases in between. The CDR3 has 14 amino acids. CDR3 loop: CASSSTGLEETQYF. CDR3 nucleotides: TGTGCCAGCAGTTCGACGGGGCTGGAGGAGACCCAGTACTTC.

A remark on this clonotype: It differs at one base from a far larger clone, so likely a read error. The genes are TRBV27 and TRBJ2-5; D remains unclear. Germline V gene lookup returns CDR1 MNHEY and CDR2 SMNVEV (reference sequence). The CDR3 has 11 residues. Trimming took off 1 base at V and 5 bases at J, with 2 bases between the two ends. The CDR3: CASSLWETQYF. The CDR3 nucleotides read TGTGCCAGCAGTTTATGGGAGACCCAGTACTTC.

The CDR3 nucleotides are TGTGCCAGCAGTCAGACTAGCGGGAGGTCCTACGAGCAGTACTTC. It specifies CASSQTSGRSYEQYF. The rearrangement links TRBV12-3 or TRBV12-4 to TRBJ2-7; TRBD2 matches 13 bases. The CDR3 consists of 15 residues. V lost 5 bases and J lost 1; bases outside the gene matches: 2.

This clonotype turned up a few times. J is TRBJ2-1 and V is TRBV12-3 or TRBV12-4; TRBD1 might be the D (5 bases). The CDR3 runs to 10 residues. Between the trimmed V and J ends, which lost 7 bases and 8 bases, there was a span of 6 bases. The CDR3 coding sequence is TGTGCCAGCAAGGGGCATGAGCAGTTCTTC. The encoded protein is CASKGHEQFF.

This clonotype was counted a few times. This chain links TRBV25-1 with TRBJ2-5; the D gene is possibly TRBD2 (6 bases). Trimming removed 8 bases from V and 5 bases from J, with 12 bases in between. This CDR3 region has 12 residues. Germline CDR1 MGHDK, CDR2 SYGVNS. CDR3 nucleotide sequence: TGTGCCAGCCGTGGAGGGGCGGAGACCCAGTACTTC. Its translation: CASRGGAETQYF.

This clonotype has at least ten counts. The CDR3 is CSARESDEQFF. CDR3 DNA: TGCAGTGCTAGAGAAAGCGATGAGCAGTTCTTC. J is TRBJ2-1 and V is TRBV20-1; no clear D gene. V shed 0 bases and J shed 8 bases, with 5 bases lying between them. There are 11 residues in the CDR3. Germline CDR1 reads DFQATT; CDR2 reads SNEGSKA (reference sequence).

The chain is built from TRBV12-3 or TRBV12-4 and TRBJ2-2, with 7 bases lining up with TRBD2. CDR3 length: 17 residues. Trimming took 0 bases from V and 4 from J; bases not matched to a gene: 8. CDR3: CASSLANRLAPTGELFF. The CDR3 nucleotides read TGTGCCAGCAGTTTAGCGAATCGACTAGCCCCCACCGGGGAGCTGTTTTTT.

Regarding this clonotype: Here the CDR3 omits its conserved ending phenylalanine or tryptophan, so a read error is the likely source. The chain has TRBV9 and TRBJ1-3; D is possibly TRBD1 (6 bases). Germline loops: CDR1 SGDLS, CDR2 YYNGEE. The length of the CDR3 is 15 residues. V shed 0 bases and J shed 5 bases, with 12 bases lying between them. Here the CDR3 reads CASSVDQDRRNTIYS. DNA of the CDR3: TGTGCCAGCAGCGTAGATCAGGACAGAAGAAACACCATATATTCT.

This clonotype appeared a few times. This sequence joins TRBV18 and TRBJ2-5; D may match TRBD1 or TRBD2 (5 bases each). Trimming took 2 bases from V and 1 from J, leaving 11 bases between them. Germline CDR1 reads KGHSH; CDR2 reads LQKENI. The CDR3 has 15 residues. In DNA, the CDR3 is TGTGCCAGCTCACCATTACCCGGGACCCAAGAGACCCAGTACTTC. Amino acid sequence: CASSPLPGTQETQYF.

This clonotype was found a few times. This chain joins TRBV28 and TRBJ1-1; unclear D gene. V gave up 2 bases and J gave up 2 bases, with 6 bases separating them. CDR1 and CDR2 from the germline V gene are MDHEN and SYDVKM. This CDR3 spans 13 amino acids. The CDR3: CASSLKINTEAFF. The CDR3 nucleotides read TGTGCCAGCAGTTTAAAAATAAACACTGAAGCTTTCTTT. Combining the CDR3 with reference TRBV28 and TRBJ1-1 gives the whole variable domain DVKVTQSSRYLVKRTGEKVFLECVQDMDHENMFWYRQDPGLGLRLIYFSYDVKMKEKGDIPEGYSVSREKKERFSLILESASTNQTSMYLCASSLKINTEAFFGQGTRLTVV.

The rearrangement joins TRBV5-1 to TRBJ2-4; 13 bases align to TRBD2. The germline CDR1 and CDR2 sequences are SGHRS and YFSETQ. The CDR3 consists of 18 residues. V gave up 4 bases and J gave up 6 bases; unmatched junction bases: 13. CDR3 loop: CASSLMMGLAGSGNIQYF. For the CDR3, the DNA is TGCGCCAGCAGCCTCATGATGGGACTAGCGGGGTCCGGAAACATTCAGTACTTC.

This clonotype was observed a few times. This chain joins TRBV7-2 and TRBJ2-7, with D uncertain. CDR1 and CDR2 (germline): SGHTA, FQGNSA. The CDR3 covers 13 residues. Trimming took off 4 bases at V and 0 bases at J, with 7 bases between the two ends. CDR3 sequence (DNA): TGTGCCAGCAGCTATGGGAACTCCTACGAGCAGTACTTC. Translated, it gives CASSYGNSYEQYF.

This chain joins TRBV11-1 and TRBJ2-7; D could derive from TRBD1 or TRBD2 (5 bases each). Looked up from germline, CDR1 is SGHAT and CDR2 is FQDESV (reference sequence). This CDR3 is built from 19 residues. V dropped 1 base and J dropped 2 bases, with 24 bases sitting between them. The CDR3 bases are TGTGCCAGCAGCTTAGAAGGTGGTTTTGGGGGTGTAAGGGCCTACGAGCAGTACTTC. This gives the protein CASSLEGGFGGVRAYEQYF.

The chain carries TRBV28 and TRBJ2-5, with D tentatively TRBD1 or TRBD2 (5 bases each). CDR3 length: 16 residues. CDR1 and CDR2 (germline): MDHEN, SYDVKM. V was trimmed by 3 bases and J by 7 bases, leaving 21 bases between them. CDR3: CASSFPTPGPGLTQYF. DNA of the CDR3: TGTGCCAGCAGTTTCCCTACACCGGGACCCGGGCTGACCCAGTACTTC.

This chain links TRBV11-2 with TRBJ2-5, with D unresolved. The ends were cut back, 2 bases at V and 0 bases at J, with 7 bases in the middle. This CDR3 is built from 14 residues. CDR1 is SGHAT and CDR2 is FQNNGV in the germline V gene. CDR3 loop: CASSLFADQETQYF. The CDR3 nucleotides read TGTGCCAGCAGCTTATTTGCCGACCAAGAGACCCAGTACTTC. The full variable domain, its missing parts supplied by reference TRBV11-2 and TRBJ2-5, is EAGVAQSPRYKIIEKRQSVAFWCNPISGHATLYWYQQILGQGPKLLIQFQNNGVVDDSQLPKDRFSAERLKGVDSTLKIQPAKLEDSAVYLCASSLFADQETQYFGPGTRLLVL.

In DNA, the CDR3 is TGTGCCAGCAGTTCGGGACAGTATCAAGAGACCCAGTACTTC. This gives the protein CASSSGQYQETQYF. The V call is TRBV6-5, the J call TRBJ2-5, with 7 positions matching TRBD1. This CDR3 is 14 amino acids long. V gave up 4 bases and J gave up 2 bases; unmatched junction bases: 4. CDR1 MNHEY and CDR2 SVGAGI come from the germline V gene.

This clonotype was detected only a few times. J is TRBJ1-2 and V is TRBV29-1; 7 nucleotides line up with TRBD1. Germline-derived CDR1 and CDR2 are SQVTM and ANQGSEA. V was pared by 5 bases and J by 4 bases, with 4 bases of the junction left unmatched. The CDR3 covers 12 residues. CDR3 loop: CSVPTGVYGYTF. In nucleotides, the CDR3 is TGCAGCGTTCCTACAGGGGTCTATGGCTACACCTTC.

CDR3 sequence (DNA): TGTGCCAGCAGCTCGGGACTAGCGCTGGGAAATGAGCAGTTCTTC. It is translated as CASSSGLALGNEQFF. The chain combines TRBV7-9 with TRBJ2-1; 10 bases are shared with TRBD2. The CDR3 is 15 amino acids. In germline, CDR1 is SEHNR, CDR2 FQNEAQ (reference sequence). The V and J ends lost 4 bases and 7 bases, in that order; junction bases with no gene match: 7.